A selection of T cell receptor beta chains follows, all from one sample in a study of shared clonotypes between healthy human individuals. Using immunoSEQ multiplex PCR, the repertoire was profiled, and TCRdb retains in-frame clones only, with some absent. The top ten clones hold around 12% of a sample with roughly 510,000 clones, about 75% of them seen once. Sequencing was carried out using PBMCs. The source of these receptors is a middle-aged woman in good health. Some clones in this sample may be carry-over from other donors' samples. Both conserved end residues are part of each CDR3. D genes are given only for firm matches. A clone size is listed for some rows: how often the clone was seen (once, few, many), or a class if it is expanded.

d_call	j_call	v_call	clone_size	cdr3_nt	cdr3_aa
NA	TRBJ1-1	TRBV19	few	TGTGCCAGTAGGATGGGACGGACGCTGAACACTGAAGCTTTCTTT	CASRMGRTLNTEAFF
TRBD1	TRBJ2-7	TRBV5-3	NA	TGTGCCAGAAGCTTGTTGTTTTGGGGACAGGGCTACGAGCAGTACTTC	CARSLLFWGQGYEQYF
NA	TRBJ2-7	TRBV7-3	NA	TGTGCCAGCAGCTTAGATCCGGGGGCCCACGAGCAGTACTTC	CASSLDPGAHEQYF
NA	TRBJ1-4	TRBV14	NA	TGTGCCAGCAGCCAAGTGGCAGCCAGTAATGAAAAACTGTTTTTT	CASSQVAASNEKLFF
TRBD1	TRBJ2-7	TRBV28	NA	TGTGCCAGCACCTTGGGGACAGGGCTTCCCGAGCAGTACTTC	CASTLGTGLPEQYF
NA	TRBJ2-5	TRBV11-2	NA	TGTGCCAGCAGCTTCACGGGGTTCCAAGAGACCCAGTACTTC	CASSFTGFQETQYF
NA	TRBJ2-3	TRBV7-3	many	TGTGCCAGCAGCTTAACAGATACGCAGTATTTT	CASSLTDTQYF
NA	TRBJ2-7	TRBV28	NA	TGTGCCAGCACCGGAGGGGGCAGGTACGAGCAGTACTTC	CASTGGGRYEQYF
NA	TRBJ1-5	TRBV4-2	NA	TGTGCCAGCAGCCAAGATTCGGTATACCGGGACAGCAATCAGCCCCAGCATTTT	CASSQDSVYRDSNQPQHF
NA	TRBJ2-1	TRBV7-9	NA	TGTGCCAGCAGCTTAGGCGGGAACACGGAGTTCTTC	CASSLGGNTEFF
TRBD1	TRBJ1-1	TRBV27	NA	TGTGCCAGCAGCCGAGGGACAGGGACTGAAGCTTTCTTT	CASSRGTGTEAFF
TRBD1	TRBJ1-1	TRBV6-5	once	TGTGCCAGCAGTCCGCCGACAGGGGTAACGACTGAAGCTTTCTTT	CASSPPTGVTTEAFF
NA	TRBJ1-5	TRBV28	NA	TGTGCCAGCAGGGGGTCCTTCAATCAGCCCCAGCATTTT	CASRGSFNQPQHF
TRBD2	TRBJ2-7	TRBV28	NA	TGTGCCAGCAGTTCACTAGCGGAACAGTCCTACGAGCAGTACTTC	CASSSLAEQSYEQYF
TRBD2	TRBJ2-1	TRBV7-7	NA	TGTGCTAGCAGCTTAGATAGCGGGACTGAGCAGTTCTTC	CASSLDSGTEQFF
TRBD2	TRBJ2-1	TRBV30	NA	TGTGCCTGGAGTGGCGGACTAGCGGTTTACAATGAGCAGTTCTTC	CAWSGGLAVYNEQFF
NA	TRBJ1-5	TRBV28	once	TGTGCCAGCAGTTTTTTTGGTCTAAATCAGCCCCAGCATTTT	CASSFFGLNQPQHF
TRBD2	TRBJ2-1	TRBV7-3	NA	TGTGCCAGCAGCCTCCTAGCGGGAGGAGCTGACAATGAGCAGTTCTTC	CASSLLAGGADNEQFF